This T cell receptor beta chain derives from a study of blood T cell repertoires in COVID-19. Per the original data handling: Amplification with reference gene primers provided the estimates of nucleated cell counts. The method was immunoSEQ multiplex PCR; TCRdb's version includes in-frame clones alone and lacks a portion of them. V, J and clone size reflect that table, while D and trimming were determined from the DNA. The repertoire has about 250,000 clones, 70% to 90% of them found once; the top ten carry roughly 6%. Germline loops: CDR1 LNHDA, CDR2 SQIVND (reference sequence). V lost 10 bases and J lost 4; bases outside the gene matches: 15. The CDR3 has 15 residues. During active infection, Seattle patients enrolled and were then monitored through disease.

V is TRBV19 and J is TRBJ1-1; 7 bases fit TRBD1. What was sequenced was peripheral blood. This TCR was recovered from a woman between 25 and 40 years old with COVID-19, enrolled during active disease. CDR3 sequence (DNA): TGTGCCACCTATCCCGGGGACAGCGGCAGCACTGAAGCTTTCTTT. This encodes CATYPGDSGSTEAFF.